This T cell receptor (beta chain) was found in a study of metastatic and nonmetastatic thyroid tumors. Overall study context: Across blood and tumor or nodule tissue, repertoires from malignant and benign thyroid patients were compared with one another.

Points from the study as a whole: For both blood and tumor, malignant thyroid tumors reportedly showed significantly higher TCR beta diversity than benign nodules did.

Source study methods: In papillary thyroid cancer, a distant-metastasis classifier was built using CDR3 differences across clinicopathological groups. TCRdb recomputed clones from the PCR reads via MiXCR. The V and J calls reflect TCRdb's pipeline rather than the authors' work. The sample carries 75,000 to 100,000 clones, 12% recorded once. This clone was counted many times. Its specificity is unknown. The CDR3 runs 16 residues. Per germline, CDR1 MNHEY and CDR2 SVGEGT. The V end lost 0 bases, the J end lost 0 bases, and 9 bases lay between the germline ends. None of the patients had undergone any treatment ahead of thyroid surgery.

The specimen was blood. The TCR comes from a female donor with papillary thyroid cancer or a benign thyroid nodule (not recorded which). Some clones in this sample may be carry-over from other donors' samples. The rearrangement joins TRBV6-2 or TRBV6-3 to TRBJ2-1, with D possibly TRBD2 on 6 matching bases. The CDR3 DNA reads TGTGCCAGCAGTTACTCGCGGGACTCCTCCTACAATGAGCAGTTCTTC. Translation: CASSYSRDSSYNEQFF.